This paragraph covers one T cell receptor (beta chain) sequence. This specimen comes from a study of blood T cell repertoires in COVID-19. Study context: Samples came from the United States, Italy and Spain, spanning acute and convalescent COVID-19. Nucleic acid was either cDNA or gDNA, and it came from T cells, B-cell-depleted T cells, or PBMCs.

The assay was immunoSEQ multiplex PCR, and TCRdb's table has in-frame clones only and misses some. The sample yields fewer than 110,000 clones, around 87% seen once. V was trimmed by 0 bases and J by 0 bases, leaving 10 bases between them. CDR1 and CDR2 from the germline V gene are SGHRS and YFSETQ. The CDR3 sequence is 16 residues long. Input material: peripheral blood. The chain recombines TRBV5-1 with TRBJ2-1; no reliable D call. The TCR originated in a woman aged 30 to 39 with acute or convalescent COVID-19. CDR3 residues: CASSLEQPNSYNEQFF. CDR3 nucleotides: TGCGCCAGCAGCTTGGAACAGCCTAACTCCTACAATGAGCAGTTCTTC.